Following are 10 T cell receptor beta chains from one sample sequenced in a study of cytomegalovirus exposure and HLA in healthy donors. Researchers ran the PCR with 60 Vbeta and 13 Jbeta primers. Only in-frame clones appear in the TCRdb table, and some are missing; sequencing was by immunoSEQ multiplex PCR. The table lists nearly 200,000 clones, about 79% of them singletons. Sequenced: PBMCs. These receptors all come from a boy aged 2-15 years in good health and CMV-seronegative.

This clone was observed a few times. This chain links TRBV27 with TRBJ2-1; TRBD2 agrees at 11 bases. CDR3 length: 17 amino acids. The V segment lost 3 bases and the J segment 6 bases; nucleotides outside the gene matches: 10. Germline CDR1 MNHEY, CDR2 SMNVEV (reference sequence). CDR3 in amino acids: CASSFLTLAGGVNEQFF. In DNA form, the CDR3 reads TGTGCCAGCAGTTTCCTAACCCTAGCGGGGGGTGTCAATGAGCAGTTCTTC.

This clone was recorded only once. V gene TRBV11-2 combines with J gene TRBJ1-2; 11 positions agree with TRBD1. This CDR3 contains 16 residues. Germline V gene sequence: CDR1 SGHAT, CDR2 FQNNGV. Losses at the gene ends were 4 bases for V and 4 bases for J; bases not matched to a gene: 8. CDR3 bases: TGTGCCAGCAGCTCACTCCGGGACAGGGGGTCCTATGGCTACACCTTC. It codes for CASSSLRDRGSYGYTF.

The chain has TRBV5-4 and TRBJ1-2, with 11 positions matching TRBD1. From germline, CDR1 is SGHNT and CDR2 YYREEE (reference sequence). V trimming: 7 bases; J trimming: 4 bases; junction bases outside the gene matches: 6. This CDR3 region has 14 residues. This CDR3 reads CASGTGGIGYGYTF. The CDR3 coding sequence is TGTGCCAGCGGGACAGGGGGGATTGGCTATGGCTACACCTTC.

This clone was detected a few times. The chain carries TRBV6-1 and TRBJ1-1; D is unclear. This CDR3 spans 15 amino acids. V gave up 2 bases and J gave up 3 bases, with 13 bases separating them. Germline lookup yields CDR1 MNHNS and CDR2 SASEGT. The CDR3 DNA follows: TGTGCCAGCAGTGAATTCGGGGTCGAGGACACTGAAGCTTTCTTT. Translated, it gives CASSEFGVEDTEAFF.

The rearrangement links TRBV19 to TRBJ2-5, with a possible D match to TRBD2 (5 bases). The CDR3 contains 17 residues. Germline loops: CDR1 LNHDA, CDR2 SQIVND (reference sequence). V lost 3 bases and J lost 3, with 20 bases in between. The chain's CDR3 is CASSIKPITDFEETQYF. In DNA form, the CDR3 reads TGTGCCAGTAGTATTAAACCTATCACGGACTTTGAAGAGACCCAGTACTTC.

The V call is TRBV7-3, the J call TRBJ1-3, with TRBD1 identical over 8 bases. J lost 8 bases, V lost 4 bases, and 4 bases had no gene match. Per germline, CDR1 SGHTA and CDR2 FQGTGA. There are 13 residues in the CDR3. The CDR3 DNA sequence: TGTGCCAGCAGCTATGGACAGGGTGACACCATATATTTT. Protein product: CASSYGQGDTIYF.

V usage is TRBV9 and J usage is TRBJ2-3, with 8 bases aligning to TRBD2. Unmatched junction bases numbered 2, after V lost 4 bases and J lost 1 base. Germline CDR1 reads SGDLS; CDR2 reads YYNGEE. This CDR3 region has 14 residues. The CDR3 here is CASSLTSGTDTQYF. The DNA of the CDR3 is TGTGCCAGCAGCCTGACTAGCGGCACAGATACGCAGTATTTT. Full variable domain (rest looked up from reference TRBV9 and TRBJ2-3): DSGVTQTPKHLITATGQRVTLRCSPRSGDLSVYWYQQSLDQGLQFLIQYYNGEERAKGNILERFSAQQFPDLHSELNLSSLELGDSALYFCASSLTSGTDTQYFGPGTRLTVL.

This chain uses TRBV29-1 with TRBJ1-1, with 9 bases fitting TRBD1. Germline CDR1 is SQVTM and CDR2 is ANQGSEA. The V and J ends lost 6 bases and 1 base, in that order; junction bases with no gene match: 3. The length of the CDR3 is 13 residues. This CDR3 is CSVDRGWNTEAFF. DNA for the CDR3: TGCAGCGTGGACAGGGGCTGGAACACTGAAGCTTTCTTT. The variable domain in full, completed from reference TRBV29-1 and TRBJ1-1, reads SAVISQKPSRDICQRGTSLTIQCQVDSQVTMMFWYRQQPGQSLTLIATANQGSEATYESGFVIDKFPISRPNLTFSTLTVSNMSPEDSSIYLCSVDRGWNTEAFFGQGTRLTVV.

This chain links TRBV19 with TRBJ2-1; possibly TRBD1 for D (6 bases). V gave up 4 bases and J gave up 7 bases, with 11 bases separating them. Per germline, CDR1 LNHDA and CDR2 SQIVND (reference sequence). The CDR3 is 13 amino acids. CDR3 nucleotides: TGTGCCAGTAGTACCGGACAGAAAAATGAGCAGTTCTTC. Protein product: CASSTGQKNEQFF.

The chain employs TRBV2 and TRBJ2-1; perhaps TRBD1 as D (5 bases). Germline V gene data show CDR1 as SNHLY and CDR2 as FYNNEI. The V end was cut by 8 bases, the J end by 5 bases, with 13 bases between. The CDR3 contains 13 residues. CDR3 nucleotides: TGTGCCAGCCGGCAGGGCGAGCACAATGAGCAGTTCTTC. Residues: CASRQGEHNEQFF. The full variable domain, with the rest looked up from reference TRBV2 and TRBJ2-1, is EPEVTQTPSHQVTQMGQEVILRCVPISNHLYFYWYRQILGQKVEFLVSFYNNEISEKSEIFDDQFSVERPDGSNFTLKIRSTKLEDSAMYFCASRQGEHNEQFFGPGTRLTVL.